Listed below are T cell receptor beta chains from one sample, sequenced in a study of T cells in Graves' hyperthyroidism and ophthalmopathy. MiXCR was run by TCRdb on the multiplex PCR reads, yielding one entry per CDR3 protein. The data show approximately 400,000 distinct CDR3 sequences, 14% seen once. The sequenced sample was blood. The receptor source for this set is a woman aged 25 to 39 with Graves' ophthalmopathy. Both conserved end residues are part of each CDR3. A D gene is named only where the DNA matches it firmly. Rows give clone size only sometimes, using once, few, many, or a class for an expanded clone.

size: few
D: -
length: 15
J: TRBJ1-4
V: TRBV7-9
CDR3: CASSTEGNYNEKLFF
DNA: TGTGCCAGCAGCACCGAGGGAAACTATAATGAAAAACTGTTTTTT

size: -
D: -
length: 14
J: TRBJ1-1
V: TRBV7-2
CDR3: CASSLRHMNTEAFF
DNA: TGTGCCAGCAGCTTACGTCACATGAACACTGAAGCTTTCTTT

size: -
D: -
length: 16
J: TRBJ1-5
V: TRBV19
CDR3: CASSNPTRDPSQPQHF
DNA: TGTGCCAGTAGCAACCCGACCCGGGACCCTTCCCAGCCCCAGCATTTT

size: few
D: -
length: 13
J: TRBJ2-3
V: TRBV29-1
CDR3: CSVRWAGTDTQYF
DNA: TGCAGCGTTCGATGGGCGGGAACAGATACGCAGTATTTT

size: many
D: TRBD1
length: 15
J: TRBJ2-5
V: TRBV7-2
CDR3: CASSLLGQSLETQYF
DNA: TGTGCCAGCAGCCTACTGGGACAGAGTCTGGAGACCCAGTACTTC

size: many
D: -
length: 14
J: TRBJ2-5
V: TRBV2
CDR3: CASSVALRQETQYF
DNA: TGTGCCAGCAGTGTCGCTCTACGACAAGAGACCCAGTACTTC

size: many
D: -
length: 16
J: TRBJ1-3
V: TRBV11-3
CDR3: CASSLVGVVAGNTIYF
DNA: TGTGCCAGCAGCTTAGTAGGGGTGGTTGCTGGAAACACCATATATTTT

size: many
D: -
length: 16
J: TRBJ2-1
V: TRBV28
CDR3: CASSLIQGLSYNEQFF
DNA: TGTGCCAGCAGTTTAATCCAGGGCCTATCCTACAATGAGCAGTTCTTC

size: many
D: -
length: 12
J: TRBJ2-3
V: TRBV11-3
CDR3: CASSSAAYTQYF
DNA: TGTGCCAGCAGCTCGGCTGCCTATACGCAGTATTTT

size: few
D: TRBD1
length: 17
J: TRBJ1-3
V: TRBV7-8
CDR3: CASSFDDRGLSGNTIYF
DNA: TGTGCCAGCAGCTTCGATGACAGGGGGCTCTCTGGAAACACCATATATTTT

size: many
D: TRBD2
length: 16
J: TRBJ2-3
V: TRBV7-9
CDR3: CASSLNSGGATDTQYF
DNA: TGTGCCAGCAGCTTAAATAGCGGGGGGGCCACAGATACGCAGTATTTT

size: many
D: -
length: 13
J: TRBJ2-3
V: TRBV28
CDR3: CASSLGPADTQYF
DNA: TGTGCCAGCAGTTTAGGTCCGGCAGATACGCAGTATTTT

size: many
D: TRBD1
length: 15
J: TRBJ1-1
V: TRBV19
CDR3: CATGTDRGSNTEAFF
DNA: TGTGCCACCGGGACAGACAGGGGGTCGAACACTGAAGCTTTCTTT

size: many
D: -
length: 14
J: TRBJ2-2
V: TRBV3-1
CDR3: CASSQHGNTGELFF
DNA: TGTGCCAGCAGCCAACATGGGAACACCGGGGAGCTGTTTTTT

size: many
D: TRBD1
length: 15
J: TRBJ2-5
V: TRBV20-1
CDR3: CSARDTQGAQETQYF
DNA: TGCAGTGCTAGAGATACTCAGGGGGCCCAAGAGACCCAGTACTTC

size: many
D: TRBD2
length: 14
J: TRBJ2-1
V: TRBV6-4
CDR3: CASSGLAGGNEQFF
DNA: TGTGCCAGCAGTGGACTAGCGGGGGGCAATGAGCAGTTCTTC

size: many
D: TRBD1
length: 15
J: TRBJ2-5
V: TRBV5-1
CDR3: CASSRTGGGSETQYF
DNA: TGCGCCAGCAGCAGAACAGGGGGCGGGTCAGAGACCCAGTACTTC

size: -
D: -
length: 17
J: TRBJ2-7
V: TRBV5-1
CDR3: CASSPRTSGAWTYEQYF
DNA: TGCGCCAGCAGCCCGAGAACTTCAGGGGCCTGGACATACGAGCAGTACTTC

size: many
D: -
length: 13
J: TRBJ2-2
V: TRBV2
CDR3: CASSEWLNGELFF
DNA: TGTGCCAGCAGTGAATGGCTGAACGGGGAGCTGTTTTTT

size: many
D: -
length: 12
J: TRBJ2-1
V: TRBV6-1
CDR3: CASSPRIDEQFF
DNA: TGTGCCAGCAGTCCCCGTATTGATGAGCAGTTCTTC

size: many
D: -
length: 16
J: TRBJ2-1
V: TRBV20-1
CDR3: CSAGRAGTFSYNEQFF
DNA: TGCAGTGCTGGGAGAGCGGGCACTTTCTCCTACAATGAGCAGTTCTTC

size: many
D: -
length: 14
J: TRBJ1-2
V: TRBV11-2
CDR3: CASSPAGVGYGYTF
DNA: TGTGCCAGCAGCCCCGCGGGGGTTGGGTATGGCTACACCTTC

size: few
D: TRBD2
length: 14
J: TRBJ2-2
V: TRBV6-2/TRBV6-3
CDR3: CASSPRTSRGELFF
DNA: TGTGCCAGCAGTCCTCGGACTAGCCGGGGGGAGCTGTTTTTT

size: many
D: TRBD1
length: 16
J: TRBJ2-7
V: TRBV3-1
CDR3: CASSQDRGRGLGEQYF
DNA: TGTGCCAGCAGCCAAGATAGGGGCAGGGGGCTAGGCGAGCAGTACTTC

size: -
D: TRBD1
length: 17
J: TRBJ2-7
V: TRBV7-9
CDR3: CASSSTPGQLGGYEQYF
DNA: TGTGCCAGCAGTTCAACACCGGGACAGCTAGGCGGCTACGAGCAGTACTTC

size: -
D: -
length: 14
J: TRBJ1-5
V: TRBV6-1
CDR3: CASKAGRINRPQHF
DNA: TGTGCCAGCAAGGCAGGCCGGATCAATCGGCCCCAGCATTTT

size: many
D: -
length: 15
J: TRBJ2-7
V: TRBV11-3
CDR3: CASSYSDGDSYEQYF
DNA: TGTGCCAGCAGTTACAGTGACGGAGACTCCTACGAGCAGTACTTC

size: -
D: -
length: 15
J: TRBJ1-2
V: TRBV27
CDR3: CASSLTGNANYGYTF
DNA: TGTGCCAGCAGTCTTACAGGCAACGCTAACTATGGCTACACCTTC

size: -
D: TRBD2
length: 17
J: TRBJ2-1
V: TRBV20-1
CDR3: CSARPGLAGGAANEQFF
DNA: TGCAGTGCTAGACCGGGACTAGCGGGGGGGGCCGCCAATGAGCAGTTCTTC

size: -
D: TRBD2
length: 17
J: TRBJ2-1
V: TRBV5-4
CDR3: CASSLAPGTSGGNEQFF
DNA: TGTGCCAGCAGCTTGGCTCCCGGGACTAGCGGGGGAAATGAGCAGTTCTTC

size: many
D: -
length: 14
J: TRBJ2-1
V: TRBV12-3/TRBV12-4
CDR3: CASMQGLLYNEQFF
DNA: TGTGCCAGCATGCAGGGACTGTTGTACAATGAGCAGTTCTTC

size: many
D: -
length: 15
J: TRBJ2-7
V: TRBV12-3/TRBV12-4
CDR3: CASSSSSRGVYEQYF
DNA: TGTGCCAGCAGTTCCTCCAGCAGGGGAGTCTACGAGCAGTACTTC

size: -
D: TRBD1
length: 18
J: TRBJ1-5
V: TRBV19
CDR3: CASSMSRDRGGGYQPQHF
DNA: TGTGCCAGTAGTATGTCCCGGGACAGGGGGGGCGGTTATCAGCCCCAGCATTTT

size: -
D: TRBD2
length: 17
J: TRBJ2-2
V: TRBV24-1
CDR3: CATSMTSGGANTEELFF
DNA: TGTGCCACCAGTATGACTAGCGGGGGGGCGAACACCGAGGAGCTGTTTTTT

size: many
D: -
length: 13
J: TRBJ1-1
V: TRBV13
CDR3: CASSFWTNTEAFF
DNA: TGTGCCAGCAGCTTTTGGACGAACACTGAAGCTTTCTTT

size: -
D: -
length: 13
J: TRBJ1-5
V: TRBV9
CDR3: CASSVGLYQPQHF
DNA: TGTGCCAGCAGCGTCGGCCTATATCAGCCCCAGCATTTT

size: -
D: -
length: 15
J: TRBJ2-1
V: TRBV30
CDR3: CASSPSGGGRNEQFF
DNA: TGTGCCAGTAGTCCCTCGGGCGGGGGCCGCAATGAGCAGTTCTTC

size: many
D: -
length: 14
J: TRBJ1-5
V: TRBV12-3/TRBV12-4
CDR3: CASSRGGLGQPQHF
DNA: TGTGCCAGCAGTCGTGGGGGGTTAGGGCAGCCCCAGCATTTT

size: few
D: TRBD1
length: 13
J: TRBJ1-4
V: TRBV6-1
CDR3: CASSQPGQEGLFF
DNA: TGTGCCAGCAGTCAACCGGGACAGGAAGGACTGTTTTTT

size: many
D: -
length: 15
J: TRBJ2-3
V: TRBV2
CDR3: CASRPRRTTTDTQYF
DNA: TGTGCCAGCAGGCCCAGAAGGACTACCACAGATACGCAGTATTTT

size: many
D: TRBD1
length: 14
J: TRBJ1-6
V: TRBV2
CDR3: CASSQDRGDSPLHF
DNA: TGTGCCAGCTCACAGGACAGGGGAGATTCACCCCTCCACTTT

size: many
D: -
length: 14
J: TRBJ1-6
V: TRBV3-1
CDR3: CASSLRGQGSPLHF
DNA: TGTGCCAGCAGCCTAAGAGGGCAGGGATCACCCCTCCACTTT

size: many
D: -
length: 15
J: TRBJ2-2
V: TRBV2
CDR3: CASSRGAENTGELFF
DNA: TGTGCCAGCAGTAGGGGAGCAGAAAACACCGGGGAGCTGTTTTTT

size: many
D: -
length: 17
J: TRBJ2-5
V: TRBV7-2
CDR3: CASSSYSFGLGQETQYF
DNA: TGTGCCAGCAGCTCATACTCATTCGGTCTCGGACAAGAGACCCAGTACTTC

size: many
D: -
length: 13
J: TRBJ2-2
V: TRBV20-1
CDR3: CSAWDRNTGELFF
DNA: TGCAGTGCGTGGGACCGGAACACCGGGGAGCTGTTTTTT

size: -
D: -
length: 13
J: TRBJ1-5
V: TRBV19
CDR3: CATKGGPNQPQHF
DNA: TGTGCCACCAAGGGGGGACCCAATCAGCCCCAGCATTTT

size: -
D: TRBD2
length: 15
J: TRBJ2-2
V: TRBV5-1
CDR3: CASDASGTNTGELFF
DNA: TGCGCCAGCGATGCTAGCGGGACGAACACCGGGGAGCTGTTTTTT

size: -
D: TRBD2
length: 17
J: TRBJ2-3
V: TRBV9
CDR3: CASSVAASGGLADTQYF
DNA: TGTGCCAGCAGCGTAGCTGCTAGCGGGGGCCTGGCAGATACGCAGTATTTT

size: -
D: TRBD1
length: 15
J: TRBJ1-5
V: TRBV7-2
CDR3: CASSPGTGAGQPQHF
DNA: TGTGCCAGCAGCCCCGGGACAGGGGCTGGACAGCCCCAGCATTTT

size: many
D: TRBD2
length: 13
J: TRBJ2-3
V: TRBV6-1
CDR3: CASTPGGTDTQYF
DNA: TGTGCCAGCACCCCGGGGGGTACAGATACGCAGTATTTT

size: -
D: -
length: 14
J: TRBJ1-1
V: TRBV5-4
CDR3: CASSSAGVNTEAFF
DNA: TGTGCCAGCAGCTCGGCCGGGGTGAACACTGAAGCTTTCTTT

size: many
D: TRBD1
length: 16
J: TRBJ1-2
V: TRBV12-3/TRBV12-4
CDR3: CASSPHSSGGNSGYTF
DNA: TGTGCCAGCAGTCCCCACTCGTCAGGGGGAAATAGTGGCTACACCTTC

size: many
D: TRBD2
length: 16
J: TRBJ2-2
V: TRBV7-9
CDR3: CASSPTSGGSTGELFF
DNA: TGTGCCAGCAGCCCGACTAGCGGGGGAAGCACCGGGGAGCTGTTTTTT

size: few
D: -
length: 16
J: TRBJ1-5
V: TRBV12-3/TRBV12-4
CDR3: CASSLGDLGSNQPQHF
DNA: TGTGCCAGCAGTTTAGGTGACCTTGGGAGCAATCAGCCCCAGCATTTT

size: many
D: TRBD2
length: 15
J: TRBJ2-1
V: TRBV18
CDR3: CASSPGGASNNEQFF
DNA: TGTGCCAGCTCACCCGGGGGGGCGTCTAACAATGAGCAGTTCTTC

size: many
D: -
length: 15
J: TRBJ2-3
V: TRBV7-3
CDR3: CASSLLGGSSDTQYF
DNA: TGTGCCAGCAGCCTCCTAGGAGGGAGTTCAGATACGCAGTATTTT

size: many
D: TRBD2
length: 17
J: TRBJ2-5
V: TRBV3-1
CDR3: CASSHSSGGVFFETQYF
DNA: TGTGCCAGCAGCCATTCTAGCGGGGGGGTTTTTTTCGAGACCCAGTACTTC

size: many
D: TRBD2
length: 16
J: TRBJ2-3
V: TRBV20-1
CDR3: CSARPGLAAFGGTQYF
DNA: TGCAGTGCTAGACCGGGACTAGCGGCCTTTGGGGGTACGCAGTATTTT

size: many
D: -
length: 11
J: TRBJ1-2
V: TRBV20-1
CDR3: CSALPFDGYTF
DNA: TGCAGTGCCCTTCCTTTTGATGGCTACACCTTC

size: many
D: -
length: 14
J: TRBJ1-4
V: TRBV12-5
CDR3: CASGLVEGGEKLFF
DNA: TGTGCTAGTGGTTTGGTAGAGGGGGGGGAAAAACTGTTTTTT